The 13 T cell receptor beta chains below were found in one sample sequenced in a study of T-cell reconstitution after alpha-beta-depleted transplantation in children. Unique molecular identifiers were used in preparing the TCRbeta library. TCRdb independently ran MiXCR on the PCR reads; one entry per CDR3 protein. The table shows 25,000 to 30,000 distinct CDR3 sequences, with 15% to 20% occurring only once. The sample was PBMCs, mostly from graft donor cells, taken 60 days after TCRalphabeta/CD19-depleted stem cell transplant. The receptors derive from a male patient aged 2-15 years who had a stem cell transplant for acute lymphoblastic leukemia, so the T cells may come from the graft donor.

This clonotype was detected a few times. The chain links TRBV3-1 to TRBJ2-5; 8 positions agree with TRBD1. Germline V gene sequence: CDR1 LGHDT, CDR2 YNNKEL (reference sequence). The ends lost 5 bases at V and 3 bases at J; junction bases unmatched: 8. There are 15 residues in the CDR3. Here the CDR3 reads CASSFDRGFEETQYF. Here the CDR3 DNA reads TGTGCCAGCAGCTTTGACAGGGGTTTCGAAGAGACCCAGTACTTC.

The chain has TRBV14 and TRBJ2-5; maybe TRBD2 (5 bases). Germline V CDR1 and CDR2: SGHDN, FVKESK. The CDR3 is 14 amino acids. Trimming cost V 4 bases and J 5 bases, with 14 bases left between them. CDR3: CASSPRTSGETQYF. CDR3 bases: TGTGCCAGCAGCCCCCGGACTTCGGGGGAGACCCAGTACTTC.

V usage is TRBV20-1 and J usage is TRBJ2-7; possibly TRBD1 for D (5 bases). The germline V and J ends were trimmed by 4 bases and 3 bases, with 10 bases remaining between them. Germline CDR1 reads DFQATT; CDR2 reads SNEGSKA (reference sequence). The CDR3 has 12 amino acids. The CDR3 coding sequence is TGCAGTGCTATGATCAGGGACTACGAGCAGTACTTC. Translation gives CSAMIRDYEQYF.

The DNA for the CDR3 is TGTGCCAGCAGTGAGAAGTCCGGGCTTTTCCTCACTAATGAAAAACTGTTTTTT. Its translation: CASSEKSGLFLTNEKLFF. This chain uses TRBV12-3 or TRBV12-4 with TRBJ1-4; the D is unclear. The CDR3 loop spans 18 amino acids. V lost 5 bases, J lost 2 bases, and 21 bases lay in between.

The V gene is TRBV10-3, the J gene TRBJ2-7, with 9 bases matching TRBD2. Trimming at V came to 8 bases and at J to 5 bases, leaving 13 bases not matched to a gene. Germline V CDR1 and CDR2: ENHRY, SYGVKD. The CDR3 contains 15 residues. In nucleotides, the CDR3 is TGTGCCATCGCACCCCGTGCGGGAGGGCCTAACGAGCAGTACTTC. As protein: CAIAPRAGGPNEQYF.

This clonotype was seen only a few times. The CDR3 sequence is CSASKGAYEQYF. The CDR3 DNA is TGCAGTGCTAGCAAGGGGGCCTACGAGCAGTACTTC. The V gene is TRBV20-1, the J gene TRBJ2-7; D may be TRBD1 (6 bases). Germline V lookup: CDR1 DFQATT, CDR2 SNEGSKA (reference sequence). V was cut by 3 bases and J by 2 bases, with 8 bases left in between. This CDR3 has 12 residues.

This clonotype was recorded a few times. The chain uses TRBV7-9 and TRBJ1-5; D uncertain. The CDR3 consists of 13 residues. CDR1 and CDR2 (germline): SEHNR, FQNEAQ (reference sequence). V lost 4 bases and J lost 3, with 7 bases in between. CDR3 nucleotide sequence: TGTGCCAGCAGCTCCTCCCTCAATCAGCCCCAGCATTTT. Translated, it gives CASSSSLNQPQHF.

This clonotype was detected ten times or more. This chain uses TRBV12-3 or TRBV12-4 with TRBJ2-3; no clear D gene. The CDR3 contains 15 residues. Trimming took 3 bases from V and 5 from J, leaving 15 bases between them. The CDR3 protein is CASSFRQQSGDTQYF. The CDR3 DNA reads TGTGCCAGCAGTTTCCGCCAGCAAAGTGGAGATACGCAGTATTTT.

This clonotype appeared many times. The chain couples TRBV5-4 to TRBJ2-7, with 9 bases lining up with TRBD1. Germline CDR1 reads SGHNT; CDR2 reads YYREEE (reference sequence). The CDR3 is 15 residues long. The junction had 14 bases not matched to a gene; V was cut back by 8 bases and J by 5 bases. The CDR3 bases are TGTGCCAGGAAGCCGTATAGGACAGGGGAGGACGAGCAGTACTTC. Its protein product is CARKPYRTGEDEQYF.

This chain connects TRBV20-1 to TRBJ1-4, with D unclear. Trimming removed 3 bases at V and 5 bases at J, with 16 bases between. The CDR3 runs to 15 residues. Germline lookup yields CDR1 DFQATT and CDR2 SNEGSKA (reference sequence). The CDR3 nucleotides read TGCAGTGCTAGTGGGAGGCCGGTCGGGAATGAAAAACTGTTTTTT. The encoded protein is CSASGRPVGNEKLFF.

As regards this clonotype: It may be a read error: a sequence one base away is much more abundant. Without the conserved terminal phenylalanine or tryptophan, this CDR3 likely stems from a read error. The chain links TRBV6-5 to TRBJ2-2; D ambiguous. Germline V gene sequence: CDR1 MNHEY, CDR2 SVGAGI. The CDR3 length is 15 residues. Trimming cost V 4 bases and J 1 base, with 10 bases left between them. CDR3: CASSSLPGNTGELFV. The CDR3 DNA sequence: TGTGCCAGCAGTTCACTCCCGGGGAACACCGGGGAGCTGTTTGTT.

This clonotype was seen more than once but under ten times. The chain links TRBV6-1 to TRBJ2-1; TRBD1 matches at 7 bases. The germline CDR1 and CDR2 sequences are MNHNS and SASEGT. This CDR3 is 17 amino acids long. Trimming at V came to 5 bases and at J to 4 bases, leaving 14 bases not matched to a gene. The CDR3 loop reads CASSTTGSPLRYNEQFF. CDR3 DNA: TGTGCCAGCAGTACGACAGGGAGCCCCCTCCGTTACAATGAGCAGTTCTTC.

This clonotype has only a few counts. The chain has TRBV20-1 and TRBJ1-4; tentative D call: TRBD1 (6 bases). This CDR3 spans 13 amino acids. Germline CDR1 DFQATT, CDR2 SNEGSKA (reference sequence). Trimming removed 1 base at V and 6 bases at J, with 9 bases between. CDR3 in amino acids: CSARGAGDEKLFF. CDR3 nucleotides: TGCAGTGCTAGAGGGGCAGGGGATGAAAAACTGTTTTTT.